This entry concerns a single T cell receptor beta chain. The data were obtained in a study of T-cell reconstitution after alpha-beta-depleted transplantation in children. A library of TCRbeta sequences, prepared with unique molecular identifiers, was generated. TCRdb called the PCR reads again in MiXCR, with one record for every CDR3 protein. The profile covers roughly 350,000 distinct CDR3 sequences, with about 9.4% appearing a single time and roughly 2.5% taken by the ten largest. CDR1 is SQVTM, CDR2 ANQGSEA, per germline. This CDR3 has 12 residues. Trimming pared 1 base from V and 5 bases from J, leaving 8 bases between.

The source material was PBMCs from the stem cell graft donor, sampled from the stem cell graft. The TCR originated in a human donor who donated a stem cell graft to a child with acute lymphoblastic leukemia. V and J are TRBV29-1 and TRBJ2-5; D call uncertain. In DNA, the CDR3 is TGCAGCGTTGAAGCCCAGACGGAGACCCAGTACTTC. It encodes CSVEAQTETQYF.